Listed below are T cell receptor beta chains from one sample, sequenced in a study of T cell responses to AZD1222 COVID-19 vaccine. Generated by immunoSEQ multiplex PCR, the TCRdb table keeps only in-frame clones and is missing some. The data show approximately 84,000 clones, with around 89% seen just once and roughly 2.4% held by the top ten. The sample in question was peripheral blood, obtained 28 days after the second AZD1222 dose. These receptor sequences come from an adult who received the AZD1222 COVID-19 vaccine. Each CDR3 is given with its conserved first and last residue. Fields, in order: D gene, V gene, clone size, J gene, CDR3 protein, CDR3 DNA. D genes are given only for firm matches. Rows may omit the clone size; those that give it use once, few, many or a size class.

NA	TRBV6-2/TRBV6-3	NA	TRBJ2-7	CASSFPSLYEQYF	TGTGCCAGCAGTTTCCCATCCCTCTACGAGCAGTACTTC
TRBD1	TRBV6-2/TRBV6-3	once	TRBJ1-5	CASSYQGQGLSQPQHF	TGTGCCAGCAGTTATCAGGGACAGGGGTTGAGTCAGCCCCAGCATTTT
TRBD2	TRBV6-6	NA	TRBJ2-1	CASRSSGGGHNEQFF	TGTGCCAGCAGAAGTAGCGGGGGCGGGCACAATGAGCAGTTCTTC
NA	TRBV19	NA	TRBJ1-5	CASSMAPFGNQPQHF	TGTGCCAGTAGTATGGCCCCTTTTGGCAATCAGCCCCAGCATTTT
NA	TRBV6-5	NA	TRBJ1-1	CASSYGAPLNTEAFF	TGTGCCAGCAGTTACGGTGCACCCTTGAACACTGAAGCTTTCTTT
TRBD1	TRBV25-1	NA	TRBJ1-4	CASSEYRGSDEKLFF	TGTGCCAGCAGTGAGTACAGGGGTTCAGATGAAAAACTGTTTTTT
NA	TRBV9	once	TRBJ2-1	CASSLQPSYNEQFF	TGTGCCAGCAGCCTCCAGCCGAGCTACAATGAGCAGTTCTTC
NA	TRBV2	NA	TRBJ1-2	CASSLGATTYGYTF	TGTGCCAGCAGTTTAGGCGCGACTACCTATGGCTACACCTTC
NA	TRBV6-2/TRBV6-3	NA	TRBJ1-1	CASSYAYRSEGAFF	TGTGCCAGCAGTTACGCGTATAGGTCGGAGGGAGCTTTCTTT
TRBD2	TRBV2	NA	TRBJ2-3	CASGMGLATDTQYF	TGTGCTAGCGGGATGGGACTAGCCACAGATACGCAGTATTTT
NA	TRBV13	NA	TRBJ2-7	CASSLSLSSYEQYF	TGTGCCAGCAGCTTAAGTTTGAGCTCCTACGAGCAGTACTTC
TRBD2	TRBV5-4	NA	TRBJ2-2	CASSLGGTSGTNTGELFF	TGTGCCAGCAGCTTGGGGGGGACTAGCGGTACGAACACCGGGGAGCTGTTTTTT
TRBD1	TRBV11-2	NA	TRBJ1-3	CASSSTGGSGNTIYF	TGTGCCAGCAGCTCGACAGGGGGATCTGGAAACACCATATATTTT
TRBD2	TRBV2	NA	TRBJ2-2	CASSESERETGELFF	TGTGCCAGCAGTGAGTCCGAGCGGGAAACCGGGGAGCTGTTTTTT
NA	TRBV19	NA	TRBJ1-5	CASIAPGGFPAKQPQHF	TGTGCCAGTATAGCCCCAGGAGGGTTCCCGGCGAAACAGCCCCAGCATTTT
NA	TRBV27	NA	TRBJ1-5	CASSLYRDQPQHF	TGTGCCAGCAGTTTATACAGGGATCAGCCCCAGCATTTT
NA	TRBV6-5	NA	TRBJ2-5	CASSKEIGRHF	TGTGCCAGCAGCAAAGAAATTGGCCGGCACTTC
TRBD1	TRBV27	NA	TRBJ1-6	CASSLRTGSYNSPLHF	TGTGCCAGCAGTCTCCGGACAGGCTCCTATAATTCACCCCTCCACTTT
NA	TRBV6-5	NA	TRBJ1-5	CASSGHGQPQHF	TGTGCCAGCAGCGGCCATGGGCAGCCCCAGCATTTT
NA	TRBV11-1	few	TRBJ2-1	CASSPVRGSYNEQFF	TGTGCCAGCAGCCCCGTCAGGGGCTCCTACAATGAGCAGTTCTTC
TRBD2	TRBV30	NA	TRBJ2-3	CAWSSGVVSTDTQYF	TGTGCCTGGAGTAGCGGGGTCGTTAGCACAGATACGCAGTATTTT
NA	TRBV13	NA	TRBJ2-3	CASSFRTSLTDTQYF	TGTGCCAGCAGCTTTCGCACTAGCCTCACAGATACGCAGTATTTT